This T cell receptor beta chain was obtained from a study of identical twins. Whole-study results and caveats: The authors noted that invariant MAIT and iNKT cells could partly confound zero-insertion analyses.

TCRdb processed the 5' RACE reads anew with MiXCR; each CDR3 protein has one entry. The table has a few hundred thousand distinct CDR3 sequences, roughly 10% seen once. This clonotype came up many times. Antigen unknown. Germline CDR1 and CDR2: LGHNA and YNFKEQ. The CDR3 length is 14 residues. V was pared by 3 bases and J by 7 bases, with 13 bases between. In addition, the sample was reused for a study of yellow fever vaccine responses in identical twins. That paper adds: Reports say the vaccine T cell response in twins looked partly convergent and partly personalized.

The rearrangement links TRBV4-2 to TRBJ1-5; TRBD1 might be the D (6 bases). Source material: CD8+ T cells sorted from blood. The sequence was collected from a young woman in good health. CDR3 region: CASSQFTGLQPQHF. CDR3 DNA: TGTGCCAGCAGCCAGTTCACAGGGCTACAGCCCCAGCATTTT.